The following is a T cell receptor (beta chain) sequence with its context. Its target is unknown. Combining a sample-barcoded 5' primer with a J-beta primer mix, a second PCR ran for about 7 to 12 cycles. Each CDR3 protein gets one entry after TCRdb re-called the 5' RACE reads with MiXCR. This sample has over 950,000 distinct CDR3 sequences, with approximately 38% found just once. This specimen comes from a study of blood T cells in healthy people across ages. Study results and caveats: Per-million-T-cell TCR beta diversity fell roughly linearly with age. Estimates based on one million T cells were treated as lower bounds. TCR beta diversity was tightly associated with the proportion of naive T cells.

Total RNA extraction produced at least 5.5 micrograms (per sample) for the study. Losses at the gene ends were 6 bases for V and 8 bases for J; bases not matched to a gene: 15. The CDR3 is 17 residues long. The chain combines TRBV12-3 or TRBV12-4 with TRBJ1-4; TRBD1 agrees at 10 bases. Sample: blood. This TCR came from a young man in good health. CDR3: CASSTGTGVMLGEKLFF. The CDR3 DNA sequence: TGTGCCAGCAGCACCGGGACAGGGGTGATGTTGGGAGAAAAACTGTTTTTT.